A single sample gave rise to the 22 T cell receptor beta chains below, sequenced in a study of beta chain features in type 1 diabetes. Sequencing targeted expressed TCRB transcripts, as all isolated RNA had been reverse transcribed. The assay was immunoSEQ multiplex PCR, and TCRdb's table has in-frame clones only and misses some. This sample carries hundreds of thousands of clones, approximately 30% of them seen once, and the ten largest clones take 0.05% to 0.07%. Sequencing input: naive CD4+ T cells from blood. These receptors originate from a man between 18 and 35 years old in good health.

This clone occurred once. This chain links TRBV30 with TRBJ2-7; D unclear. V gave up 5 bases and J gave up 4 bases, with 12 bases separating them. This CDR3 comprises 12 residues. Germline assignment: CDR1 GTSNPN and CDR2 SVGIG (reference sequence). CDR3 sequence: CAWGRLGYEQYF. The CDR3 bases are TGTGCCTGGGGTCGACTTGGTTACGAGCAGTACTTC.

The V call is TRBV9, the J call TRBJ1-2; perhaps TRBD1 as D (5 bases). This CDR3 has 14 residues. V lost 4 bases, J lost 7 bases, and 17 bases lay in between. CDR1 and CDR2 (germline): SGDLS, YYNGEE. The CDR3: CASSHQMGDGGYTF. CDR3 DNA sequence: TGTGCCAGCAGCCACCAGATGGGGGATGGTGGCTACACCTTC.

V gene TRBV7-8 combines with J gene TRBJ2-1, with a tentative D call TRBD2 (5 bases). CDR3 length: 16 residues. Germline CDR1 reads SGHVS; CDR2 reads FQNEAQ. With 5 bases removed from V and 6 bases from J, the gap between germline ends came to 20 bases. The CDR3 nucleotides are TGTGCCAGCAGCCCAGGAGTCCTAGCAACCCTCAATGAGCAGTTCTTC. Amino acid sequence: CASSPGVLATLNEQFF.

The rearrangement uses TRBV11-1 and TRBJ2-1, with 9 positions matching TRBD1. Trimming at V came to 5 bases and at J to 3 bases, leaving 8 bases not matched to a gene. In germline, CDR1 is SGHAT, CDR2 FQDESV (reference sequence). The CDR3 loop spans 16 amino acids. The CDR3 spells CASSIGQGLDYNEQFF. The CDR3 DNA is TGTGCCAGCAGCATCGGACAGGGGTTAGACTACAATGAGCAGTTCTTC.

The rearrangement uses TRBV4-3 and TRBJ2-5; TRBD1 matches 8 bases. Per the germline V gene, CDR1 is LGHNA and CDR2 is YSLEER. After removal of 1 base from V and 5 bases from J, the junction contained 3 bases not matched to a gene. The CDR3 is 14 amino acids. The CDR3 sequence is CASSQGTGYETQYF. In DNA, the CDR3 is TGCGCCAGCAGCCAAGGGACAGGGTACGAGACCCAGTACTTC.

The genes are TRBV9 and TRBJ1-2, with TRBD1 matching over 12 bases. The CDR3 is 15 residues long. Germline V gene lookup returns CDR1 SGDLS and CDR2 YYNGEE. V lost 3 bases, J lost 10 bases, and 10 bases stayed unmatched. The CDR3 sequence is CASSAGTGGAKVYTF. The CDR3 coding sequence is TGTGCCAGCAGCGCTGGGACAGGGGGCGCAAAAGTCTACACCTTC.

The V gene is TRBV9, the J gene TRBJ2-7; 9 nucleotides agree with TRBD1. The CDR3 length is 15 residues. V shed 4 bases, J shed 6 bases, and the junction held 11 bases outside the gene matches. Germline lookup yields CDR1 SGDLS and CDR2 YYNGEE. CDR3 nucleotide sequence: TGTGCCAGCAGCCAGGGGCGGGACAGGGATGGCGAGCAGTACTTC. Translating gives CASSQGRDRDGEQYF.

The chain recombines TRBV19 with TRBJ2-1; D is undetermined. The germline V gene has CDR1 LNHDA and CDR2 SQIVND (reference sequence). V was shortened by 0 bases and J by 9 bases, with 18 bases between the two germline ends. The CDR3 spans 16 residues. CDR3 residues: CASSIELGQAVGEQFF. CDR3 DNA sequence: TGTGCCAGTAGTATAGAATTGGGCCAGGCCGTAGGTGAGCAGTTCTTC.

The CDR3 bases are TGTGCCAGCAGCCCCGCCCCCCGAGATGAGCAGTTCTTC. Its translation is CASSPAPRDEQFF. This chain links TRBV7-9 with TRBJ2-1; D is uncertain. Looked up from germline, CDR1 is SEHNR and CDR2 is FQNEAQ (reference sequence). Trimming pared 5 bases from V and 8 bases from J, leaving 13 bases between. The CDR3 runs 13 residues.

This sequence joins TRBV2 and TRBJ2-4; the D is unclear. This CDR3 has 13 amino acids. Per the germline V gene, CDR1 is SNHLY and CDR2 is FYNNEI. Trimming cost V 2 bases and J 6 bases, with 8 bases left between them. The CDR3 DNA reads TGTGCCAGCAGTGAATCTTCGGGAAACATTCAGTACTTC. Translating it yields CASSESSGNIQYF.

The CDR3 reads CSVPLAGRGTDTQYF. In nucleotides, the CDR3 is TGCAGCGTCCCCCTAGCGGGAAGGGGCACAGATACGCAGTATTTT. This chain connects TRBV29-1 to TRBJ2-3, with TRBD2 matching over 9 bases. The length of the CDR3 is 15 residues. Trimming cost V 6 bases and J 1 base; bases outside gene matches: 8. Per germline, CDR1 SQVTM and CDR2 ANQGSEA.

This chain uses TRBV30 with TRBJ1-2, with D uncertain. V was shortened by 3 bases and J by 0 bases, with 14 bases between the two germline ends. The CDR3 totals 15 residues. Germline V gene data show CDR1 as GTSNPN and CDR2 as SVGIG (reference sequence). CDR3 nucleotides: TGTGCCTGGAGGCAAACAGCAGGCACTAACTATGGCTACACCTTC. Protein sequence: CAWRQTAGTNYGYTF. The full variable domain, its missing parts supplied by reference TRBV30 and TRBJ1-2, is SQTIHQWPATLVQPVGSPLSLECTVEGTSNPNLYWYRQAAGRGLQLLFYSVGIGQISSEVPQNLSASRPQDRQFILSSKKLLLSDSGFYLCAWRQTAGTNYGYTFGSGTRLTVV.

The chain is built from TRBV15 and TRBJ2-5; 9 bases are shared with TRBD1. The CDR3 consists of 15 residues. J gave up 4 bases and V 2 bases, and 5 bases lay outside the gene matches. Germline CDR1 LNHNV, CDR2 YYDKDF (reference sequence). This chain's CDR3 is CATSRRTGDRETQYF. In DNA form, the CDR3 reads TGTGCCACCAGCAGAAGGACAGGGGATCGAGAGACCCAGTACTTC.

This clone was counted between two and nine times. This chain connects TRBV15 to TRBJ2-3, with TRBD1 as a possible D gene (6 bases). V shed 5 bases and J shed 0 bases, with 15 bases lying between them. Germline V gives CDR1 LNHNV, CDR2 YYDKDF (reference sequence). The CDR3 sequence is 16 residues long. CDR3: CATSDGQSPSTDTQYF. Here the CDR3 DNA reads TGTGCCACCAGCGACGGACAGTCCCCTAGCACAGATACGCAGTATTTT.

This clone was seen only a few times. Other DNA sequences in this sample translate to the same CDR3. The chain is built from TRBV30 and TRBJ1-5; 7 positions agree with TRBD1. Germline V gives CDR1 GTSNPN, CDR2 SVGIG (reference sequence). With 1 base clipped from V and 2 bases from J, the junction kept 2 bases outside the gene matches. The CDR3 is 14 residues long. CDR3 loop: CAWSEQGRNQPQHF. CDR3 nucleotides: TGTGCCTGGAGTGAACAGGGGCGCAATCAGCCCCAGCATTTT.

In its sample, this clone was seen a few times. CDR3 sequence (DNA): TGTGCCTGGAGTGAAGGCAGGGGGGACGGCTACACCTTC. Amino acids: CAWSEGRGDGYTF. The chain couples TRBV30 to TRBJ1-2; TRBD1 aligns across 7 bases. CDR3 size: 13 residues. V was pared by 1 base and J by 8 bases, with 7 bases of the junction left unmatched. Germline V CDR1 and CDR2: GTSNPN, SVGIG (reference sequence).

The gene calls are TRBV7-9 and TRBJ2-7; TRBD2 aligns across 8 bases. V shed 7 bases and J 0 bases; nucleotides not matched to a gene: 8. The CDR3 consists of 15 residues. The germline V gene encodes CDR1 SEHNR and CDR2 FQNEAQ (reference sequence). The CDR3 protein is CASNPGGTISYEQYF. For the CDR3, the DNA is TGTGCCAGCAACCCGGGAGGGACCATCTCCTACGAGCAGTACTTC.

V gene TRBV5-1 combines with J gene TRBJ2-5, with unresolved D. Trimming cost V 4 bases and J 0 bases, with 13 bases left between them. Germline CDR1 and CDR2: SGHRS and YFSETQ. The CDR3 is made up of 15 amino acids. The CDR3 region is CASSDTWAYQETQYF. In DNA, the CDR3 is TGCGCCAGCAGCGACACCTGGGCGTACCAAGAGACCCAGTACTTC.

V is TRBV4-3 and J is TRBJ2-4; 8 bases line up with TRBD1. Germline CDR1 is LGHNA and CDR2 is YSLEER. The length of the CDR3 is 14 residues. After removal of 3 bases from V and 9 bases from J, the junction contained 7 bases not matched to a gene. This chain's CDR3 is CASSQFGQGGIQYF. The CDR3 region has the DNA TGCGCCAGCAGCCAGTTTGGACAGGGAGGCATTCAGTACTTC.

This chain links TRBV29-1 with TRBJ2-2; a possible D gene is TRBD2 (6 bases). The CDR3 has 14 amino acids. V was pared by 5 bases and J by 2 bases, with 12 bases between. CDR1 and CDR2 (germline): SQVTM, ANQGSEA. This CDR3 is CSVRGLLNTGELFF. The CDR3, as DNA: TGCAGCGTTCGGGGACTCCTAAACACCGGGGAGCTGTTTTTT.

In its sample, this clone was seen a few times. V gene TRBV30 combines with J gene TRBJ2-7; TRBD2 matches at 11 bases. This CDR3 spans 16 amino acids. The germline V gene encodes CDR1 GTSNPN and CDR2 SVGIG (reference sequence). With 4 bases clipped from V and 5 bases from J, the junction kept 13 bases outside the gene matches. CDR3 nucleotide sequence: TGTGCCTGGACGCCTAGCGGGAGGACAAGGGATCACGAGCAGTACTTC. It is translated as CAWTPSGRTRDHEQYF.

This clone has a handful of counts. The chain combines TRBV4-1 with TRBJ2-3; D call uncertain. The CDR3 length is 16 residues. V lost 0 bases and J 1 base, leaving 11 bases between the germline ends. Germline V gene lookup returns CDR1 MGHRA and CDR2 YSYEKL. CDR3 residues: CASSQEKSVGTDTQYF. The DNA of the CDR3 is TGCGCCAGCAGCCAAGAAAAAAGTGTTGGCACAGATACGCAGTATTTT.